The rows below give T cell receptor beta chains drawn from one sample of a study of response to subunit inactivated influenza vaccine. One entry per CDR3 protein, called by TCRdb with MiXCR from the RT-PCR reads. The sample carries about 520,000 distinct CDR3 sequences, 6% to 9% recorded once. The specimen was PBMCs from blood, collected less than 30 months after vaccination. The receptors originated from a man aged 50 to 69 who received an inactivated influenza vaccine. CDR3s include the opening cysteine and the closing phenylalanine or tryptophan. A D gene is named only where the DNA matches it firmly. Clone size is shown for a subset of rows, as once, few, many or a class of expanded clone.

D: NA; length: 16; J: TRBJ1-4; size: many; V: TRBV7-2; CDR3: CASSPRGGQINEKLFF; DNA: TGTGCCAGCAGCCCCCGGGGGGGGCAGATTAATGAAAAACTGTTTTTT
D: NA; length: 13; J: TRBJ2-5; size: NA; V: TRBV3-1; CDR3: CASSRAGSETQYF; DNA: TGTGCCAGCAGTCGGGCAGGGTCGGAGACCCAGTACTTC
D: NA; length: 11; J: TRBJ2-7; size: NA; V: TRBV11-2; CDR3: CASSLHPEQYF; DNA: TGTGCCAGCAGCCTCCACCCTGAGCAGTACTTC
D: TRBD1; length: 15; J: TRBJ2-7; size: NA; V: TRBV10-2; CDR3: CASRDRGLMSYEQYF; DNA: TGCGCCAGCAGGGACAGGGGGCTTATGTCCTACGAGCAGTACTTC
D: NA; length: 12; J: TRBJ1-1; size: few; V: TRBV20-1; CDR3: CSASRVDTEAFF; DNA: TGCAGTGCTAGCAGGGTAGACACTGAAGCTTTCTTT
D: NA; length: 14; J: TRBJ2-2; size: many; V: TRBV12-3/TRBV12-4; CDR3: CASVGTANTGELFF; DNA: TGTGCCAGCGTCGGGACCGCGAACACCGGGGAGCTGTTTTTT
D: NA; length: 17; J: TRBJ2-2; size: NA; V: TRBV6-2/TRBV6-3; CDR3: CASSWGPPHQGTGELFF; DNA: TGTGCCAGCAGTTGGGGCCCTCCCCATCAGGGGACCGGGGAGCTGTTTTTT
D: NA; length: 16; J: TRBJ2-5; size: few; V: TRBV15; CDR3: CATSRDGGVTQETQYF; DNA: TGTGCCACCAGCAGAGATGGCGGGGTGACCCAAGAGACCCAGTACTTC
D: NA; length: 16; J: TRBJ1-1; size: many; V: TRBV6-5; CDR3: CASSYSYRRKNTEAFF; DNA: TGTGCCAGCAGTTACTCATACAGGAGAAAGAACACTGAAGCTTTCTTT
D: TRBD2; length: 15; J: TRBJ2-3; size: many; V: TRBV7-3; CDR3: CASSPSGGGTDTQYF; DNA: TGTGCCAGCAGCCCATCGGGAGGGGGCACAGATACGCAGTATTTT
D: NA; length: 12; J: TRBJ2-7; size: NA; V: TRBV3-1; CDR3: CASSGFAYEQYF; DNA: TGTGCCAGCAGCGGGTTCGCCTACGAGCAGTACTTC
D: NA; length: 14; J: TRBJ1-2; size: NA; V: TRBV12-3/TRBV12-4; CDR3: CASSSWNFNYGYTF; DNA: TGTGCCAGCAGTTCTTGGAATTTTAACTATGGCTACACCTTC